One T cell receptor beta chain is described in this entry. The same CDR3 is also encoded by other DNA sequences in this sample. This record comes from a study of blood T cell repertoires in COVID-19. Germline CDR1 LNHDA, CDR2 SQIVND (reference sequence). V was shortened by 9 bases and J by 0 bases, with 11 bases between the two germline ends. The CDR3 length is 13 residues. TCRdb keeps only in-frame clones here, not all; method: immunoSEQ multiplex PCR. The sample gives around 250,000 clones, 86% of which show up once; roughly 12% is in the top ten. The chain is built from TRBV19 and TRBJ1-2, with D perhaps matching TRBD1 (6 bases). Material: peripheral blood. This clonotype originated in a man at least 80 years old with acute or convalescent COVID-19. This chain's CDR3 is CASQTGANYGYTF. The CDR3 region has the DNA TGTGCCAGCCAGACAGGAGCTAACTATGGCTACACCTTC.